This TCR beta chain was obtained from a study of early T cells in non-severe SARS-CoV-2 infection. Study findings and constraints: VDJdb matching favored anti-spike CD8 responses, missing private and CD4 specificities.

This clonotype has a count of ten or more. Antigen unknown. TCRdb re-called the 5' RACE reads through MiXCR, storing one row per CDR3 protein. There are 35,000 to 50,000 distinct CDR3 sequences in the sample; 5.5% to 6.5% occur only once, and 9.5% to 15% lies in the top ten. The clonotype was recovered from an adult who was a healthcare worker with PCR-confirmed SARS-CoV-2 infection or an uninfected control (not recorded which). The sequenced sample consisted of whole blood.

The CDR3 region is CSASGDRRPYEQYF. The CDR3 DNA reads as TGCAGTGCTAGCGGGGACAGGCGCCCCTACGAGCAGTACTTC. The chain carries TRBV20-1 and TRBJ2-7; 8 bases align to TRBD1. The CDR3 contains 14 residues. Germline V gene sequence: CDR1 DFQATT, CDR2 SNEGSKA (reference sequence). The V segment lost 3 bases and the J segment 2 bases; nucleotides outside the gene matches: 6.